The rows below give T cell receptor beta chains drawn from one sample of a study of beta chain features in type 1 diabetes. Here immunoSEQ multiplex PCR was the method, and the copy in TCRdb shows in-frame clones only, minus some. The repertoire holds about 650,000 clones, with 9.5% to 15% as singletons. The sample taken for sequencing was naive CD4+ T cells from blood. These receptors were obtained from a young man with type 1 diabetes. CDR3s include the opening cysteine and the closing phenylalanine or tryptophan. Each record gives: J gene, V gene, CDR3 protein.

J: TRBJ1-1; V: TRBV7-9; CDR3: CASTKERGDTEAFF
J: TRBJ2-7; V: TRBV9; CDR3: CASSVRSDPGGEQYF
J: TRBJ1-2; V: TRBV18; CDR3: CASSLAPEWDGYTF
J: TRBJ2-5; V: TRBV30; CDR3: CAWSVLLAGHKETQYF
J: TRBJ1-5; V: TRBV30; CDR3: CAWSIPGEPQHF
J: TRBJ2-7; V: TRBV28; CDR3: CASSRPADSYEQYF
J: TRBJ2-4; V: TRBV5-6; CDR3: CASSLGGGRRNIQYF
J: TRBJ2-1; V: TRBV27; CDR3: CASSGLAGGVEQFF
J: TRBJ1-6; V: TRBV4-3; CDR3: CATGTGDSPLHF
J: TRBJ1-1; V: TRBV4-2; CDR3: CASSQDFGAGPTEAFF
J: TRBJ1-5; V: TRBV5-6; CDR3: CASSLREVPNQPQHF
J: TRBJ2-1; V: TRBV30; CDR3: CAWSPGGGSIYNEQFF
J: TRBJ1-1; V: TRBV6-6; CDR3: CASSYRRLSFEAFF
J: TRBJ1-6; V: TRBV30; CDR3: CAWSEQPNSPLHF
J: TRBJ2-2; V: TRBV7-3; CDR3: CASSTGQGTGELFF
J: TRBJ1-5; V: TRBV6-5; CDR3: CASSYSGSNQPQHF
J: TRBJ1-2; V: TRBV5-1; CDR3: CASSLVTDESYTF
J: TRBJ2-2; V: TRBV7-8; CDR3: CASTREIRELFF
J: TRBJ2-2; V: TRBV30; CDR3: CAWSGLAGSLTGELFF
J: TRBJ2-1; V: TRBV10-3; CDR3: CAISGTSSSYNEQFF
J: TRBJ2-5; V: TRBV5-1; CDR3: CASSLERGGGETQYF
J: TRBJ2-5; V: TRBV7-9; CDR3: CASSLLGGGLETQYF
J: TRBJ2-3; V: TRBV7-3; CDR3: CASSLQTSTDTQYF
J: TRBJ2-7; V: TRBV2; CDR3: CASSVESSYEQYF
J: TRBJ1-5; V: TRBV28; CDR3: CASSLWSTGERGNQPQHF
J: TRBJ2-7; V: TRBV7-2; CDR3: CASSPPGNVYKQYF
J: TRBJ1-2; V: TRBV5-6; CDR3: CASSLTPTDGYTF
J: TRBJ1-2; V: TRBV12-5; CDR3: CASGSPGQGTYTF
J: TRBJ2-2; V: TRBV9; CDR3: CASSTFDSTGELFF
J: TRBJ2-6; V: TRBV7-9; CDR3: CASSDPTGGVSGANVLTF
J: TRBJ2-7; V: TRBV9; CDR3: CASSALDRGDYEQYF
J: TRBJ2-7; V: TRBV11-2; CDR3: CASSLEEGMSSYEQYF
J: TRBJ1-6; V: TRBV7-9; CDR3: CASSLPGYSSYNSPLHF
J: TRBJ2-1; V: TRBV19; CDR3: CASSIGQGSHNEQFF
J: TRBJ2-1; V: TRBV13; CDR3: CASSLEQGKEQFF
J: TRBJ2-3; V: TRBV30; CDR3: CAWSVLAFSTDTQYF
J: TRBJ2-5; V: TRBV5-1; CDR3: CASSLSVDQETQYF
J: TRBJ2-7; V: TRBV11-2; CDR3: CASSSQDSSYEQYF
J: TRBJ2-4; V: TRBV9; CDR3: CASSVGEDIQYF
J: TRBJ2-5; V: TRBV5-1; CDR3: CASTKTGSVQETQYF
J: TRBJ2-1; V: TRBV5-1; CDR3: CASSFSGGAPDEQFF